These T cell receptor beta chains were read from a single sample in a study of OX40 agonist ivuxolimab in advanced cancers. Sequenced by immunoSEQ multiplex PCR; TCRdb stores in-frame clones only, minus some. The sample gives some 150,000 clones, about 93% of which show up once; roughly 1% is in the top ten. The starting material was CD4+ or CD8+ T cells sorted from blood, obtained in a trial of the OX40 agonist ivuxolimab. The receptors were gathered from an adult with an advanced solid tumor such as melanoma, head and neck, liver or kidney cancer. Each CDR3 is given with its conserved first and last residue. The D gene is left open where the match is weak. Only some rows state a clone size, as once, few, many or a class for expanded clones.

cdr3_aa | cdr3_nt | clone_size | v_call | d_call | j_call
CASSLGDSAKNIQYF | TGCGCCAGCAGCTTGGGGGATTCGGCCAAAAACATTCAGTACTTC | . | TRBV5-1 | . | TRBJ2-4
CASSSAANYGYTF | TGTGCCAGCAGTTCCGCAGCTAACTATGGCTACACCTTC | . | TRBV27 | . | TRBJ1-2
CASSFTGQNYEQYF | TGTGCCAGCAGCTTCACAGGGCAAAACTACGAGCAGTACTTC | . | TRBV5-8 | . | TRBJ2-7
CASSQERGGSYEQYF | TGTGCCAGCAGCCAAGAGCGGGGCGGCAGTTACGAGCAGTACTTC | . | TRBV14 | . | TRBJ2-7
CASSRGQGEVAFF | TGTGCCAGCTCCCGGGGTCAGGGAGAGGTCGCTTTCTTT | . | TRBV18 | . | TRBJ1-1
CASSEASTRGSYGYTF | TGTGCCAGCAGTGAAGCTTCGACAAGGGGGTCATATGGCTACACCTTC | . | TRBV2 | . | TRBJ1-2
CASSRMNEQYF | TGTGCCAGCAGCCGCATGAACGAGCAGTACTTC | . | TRBV7-9 | . | TRBJ2-7
CASSGRQGMPDEQYF | TGTGCCAGCAGTGGTCGACAGGGGATGCCCGACGAGCAGTACTTC | once | TRBV2 | TRBD1 | TRBJ2-7
CASSLLGSSSYNEQFF | TGTGCCAGCAGCTTACTCGGGAGTAGCTCCTACAATGAGCAGTTCTTC | . | TRBV7-2 | . | TRBJ2-1
CASSLGIGQVNSPLHF | TGTGCCAGCAGCCTCGGGATTGGACAAGTTAATTCACCCCTCCACTTT | . | TRBV7-9 | . | TRBJ1-6
CASSLDVWRAGTDTQYF | TGTGCCAGCAGCTTAGATGTCTGGCGGGCTGGCACAGATACGCAGTATTTT | . | TRBV7-2 | . | TRBJ2-3
CASSFGPGQASYEQYF | TGTGCCAGCAGCTTTGGTCCGGGACAGGCCTCCTACGAGCAGTACTTC | . | TRBV5-5 | TRBD1 | TRBJ2-7
CASSPRQGANEGYTF | TGTGCCAGCAGCCCTAGACAGGGGGCAAACGAAGGCTACACCTTC | . | TRBV7-8 | TRBD1 | TRBJ1-2
CASRPGLAGDGNEQFF | TGTGCCAGCAGACCAGGACTAGCGGGAGATGGGAATGAGCAGTTCTTC | . | TRBV27 | TRBD2 | TRBJ2-1
CASSRERTSMETQYF | TGCGCCAGCAGCCGAGAAAGGACTAGTATGGAGACCCAGTACTTC | . | TRBV4-3 | TRBD2 | TRBJ2-5
CASSFIRGASYEQYF | TGCGCCAGCAGCTTCATCAGGGGGGCCTCCTACGAGCAGTACTTC | . | TRBV5-1 | . | TRBJ2-7
CASSYGWGSNEKLFF | TGTGCCAGCAGCTACGGCTGGGGTTCTAATGAAAAACTGTTTTTT | once | TRBV5-6 | . | TRBJ1-4
CASSTGRRINYGYTF | TGTGCCAGTAGTACCGGTCGGAGGATTAACTATGGCTACACCTTC | . | TRBV19 | . | TRBJ1-2
CASSPSRDTQYF | TGTGCCAGCTCCCCTTCTCGTGATACGCAGTATTTT | . | TRBV18 | . | TRBJ2-3
CASSHQGANQPQHF | TGTGCCAGCAGCCATCAGGGGGCCAATCAGCCCCAGCATTTT | . | TRBV5-8 | TRBD1 | TRBJ1-5
CASSPWDRGNTEAFF | TGCGCCAGCAGCCCATGGGACAGGGGAAACACTGAAGCTTTCTTT | . | TRBV4-3 | TRBD1 | TRBJ1-1
CASSLSGNTIYF | TGTGCCAGCAGCTTAAGTGGAAACACCATATATTTT | . | TRBV7-2 | . | TRBJ1-3
CASRTGSTDTQYF | TGTGCCAGTAGGACAGGGAGCACAGATACGCAGTATTTT | . | TRBV19 | TRBD1 | TRBJ2-3
CASRLGTGPGDPLSSYEQYF | TGTGCAAGTCGCTTAGGAACAGGGCCGGGGGACCCACTCAGCTCCTACGAGCAGTACTTC | . | TRBV12-2 | . | TRBJ2-7
CATSRDIGGGINEQFF | TGTGCCACCAGCAGAGATATTGGCGGGGGGATAAATGAGCAGTTCTTC | . | TRBV15 | TRBD2 | TRBJ2-1
CASSLTVGETQYF | TGCGCCAGCAGCTTAACAGTGGGGGAGACCCAGTACTTC | . | TRBV5-1 | . | TRBJ2-5
CASSSQRTDTQYF | TGTGCCAGCAGTTCCCAGCGGACAGATACGCAGTATTTT | . | TRBV6-5 | . | TRBJ2-3
CASARDQVDTEAFF | TGTGCCAGCGCCCGGGACCAGGTAGACACTGAAGCTTTCTTT | . | TRBV18 | . | TRBJ1-1
CASSPLGTTFYGYTF | TGTGCCAGCAGCCCTCTAGGGACAACCTTCTATGGCTACACCTTC | . | TRBV5-4 | . | TRBJ1-2
CASSYTYGRADTQYF | TGTGCCAGCAGCTACACGTACGGGCGGGCAGATACGCAGTATTTT | . | TRBV5-4 | . | TRBJ2-3
CAISVGPGDTIYF | TGTGCCATCAGTGTAGGGCCCGGGGACACCATATATTTT | . | TRBV10-3 | . | TRBJ1-3
CASSFGTSNSYEQYF | TGTGCCAGCAGCTTCGGGACTAGCAACTCCTACGAGCAGTACTTC | . | TRBV7-2 | TRBD2 | TRBJ2-7
CASSLRDPEAFF | TGTGCCAGCAGCTTGAGGGACCCTGAAGCTTTCTTT | . | TRBV5-6 | . | TRBJ1-1
CASRQGQGGQPQHF | TGTGCCAGCAGGCAGGGACAGGGGGGCCAGCCCCAGCATTTT | . | TRBV28 | TRBD1 | TRBJ1-5
CASSLGGDSPLHF | TGTGCCAGCAGCTTGGGGGGGGATTCACCCCTCCACTTT | . | TRBV7-2 | . | TRBJ1-6
CASSLEDGPFYGYTF | TGCGCCAGCAGCTTGGAGGACGGACCTTTCTATGGCTACACCTTC | . | TRBV5-1 | . | TRBJ1-2
CASSLDDGLASYEQYF | TGTGCCAGCTCACTGGACGACGGCCTCGCCTCTTACGAGCAGTACTTC | . | TRBV18 | . | TRBJ2-7
CASSSAGGGAYEQYF | TGTGCCAGCAGCTCAGCCGGAGGGGGGGCCTACGAGCAGTACTTC | . | TRBV4-2 | . | TRBJ2-7
CASSPPAGQPYEQYF | TGTGCCAGCTCACCACCGGCCGGACAGCCCTACGAGCAGTACTTC | . | TRBV18 | . | TRBJ2-7
CASSYSMPQAGNEQYF | TGTGCCAGCAGTTACTCGATGCCACAGGCCGGGAACGAGCAGTACTTC | . | TRBV6-6 | . | TRBJ2-7
CASSEEGNFYEQYF | TGTGCCAGCAGTGAGGAAGGGAACTTCTACGAGCAGTACTTC | . | TRBV6-4 | . | TRBJ2-7
CASSRPLSTGVETQYF | TGTGCCAGCAGCCGTCCCCTTTCGACAGGGGTAGAGACCCAGTACTTC | . | TRBV11-2 | TRBD1 | TRBJ2-5
CAISGGGTGTRNEQFF | TGTGCCATCAGCGGGGGGGGGACAGGGACCCGGAATGAGCAGTTCTTC | . | TRBV10-3 | . | TRBJ2-1
CASSEAGGLAGGSSYEQYF | TGTGCCAGCAGTGAGGCGGGGGGACTAGCGGGAGGTAGCTCCTACGAGCAGTACTTC | . | TRBV2 | TRBD2 | TRBJ2-7
CSGRMNTEAFF | TGCAGTGGAAGGATGAACACTGAAGCTTTCTTT | . | TRBV20-1 | . | TRBJ1-1
CASSRGGEPGANVLTF | TGTGCCAGCAGCCGTGGGGGGGAACCTGGGGCCAACGTCCTGACTTTC | . | TRBV5-4 | TRBD2 | TRBJ2-6
CASSQANRVHGYTF | TGTGCCAGCAGCCAAGCAAACAGGGTACATGGCTACACCTTC | . | TRBV4-2 | . | TRBJ1-2
CASSYTGKGNTEAFF | TGTGCCAGCAGTTACACAGGGAAGGGGAACACTGAAGCTTTCTTT | . | TRBV6-5 | . | TRBJ1-1
CASKGGQGLPYNEQFF | TGTGCCAGTAAGGGCGGCCAGGGGCTTCCCTACAATGAGCAGTTCTTC | . | TRBV19 | . | TRBJ2-1
CASRHQETQYF | TGTGCCAGCAGGCATCAAGAGACCCAGTACTTC | . | TRBV27 | . | TRBJ2-5
CASSLGGAGYEQYF | TGTGCCAGCAGCTTAGGAGGGGCCGGATACGAGCAGTACTTC | . | TRBV7-2 | . | TRBJ2-7
CASSLAEGRYEQYF | TGTGCCAGCAGCTTGGCAGAGGGAAGGTACGAGCAGTACTTC | . | TRBV5-8 | . | TRBJ2-7
CASSPWDSKNIQYF | TGTGCCAGCAGCCCCTGGGACAGCAAAAACATTCAGTACTTC | . | TRBV7-9 | TRBD1 | TRBJ2-4
CASSSTGGTGYF | TGTGCCAGCAGCTCCACAGGGGGGACAGGGTATTTT | . | TRBV7-9 | TRBD1 | TRBJ2-3
CASRGGADTQYF | TGTGCCAGCAGGGGTGGCGCAGATACGCAGTATTTT | . | TRBV6-5 | . | TRBJ2-3
CASSYGARTRETQYF | TGTGCCAGCAGTTATGGGGCCAGGACCCGAGAGACCCAGTACTTC | . | TRBV6-5 | . | TRBJ2-5
CASSRGDRSNTEAFF | TGTGCCAGCAGCAGGGGGGACAGATCGAACACTGAAGCTTTCTTT | . | TRBV6-5 | TRBD1 | TRBJ1-1
CASGGTVIYEQYF | TGTGCCAGTGGGGGGACTGTGATCTACGAGCAGTACTTC | . | TRBV19 | . | TRBJ2-7